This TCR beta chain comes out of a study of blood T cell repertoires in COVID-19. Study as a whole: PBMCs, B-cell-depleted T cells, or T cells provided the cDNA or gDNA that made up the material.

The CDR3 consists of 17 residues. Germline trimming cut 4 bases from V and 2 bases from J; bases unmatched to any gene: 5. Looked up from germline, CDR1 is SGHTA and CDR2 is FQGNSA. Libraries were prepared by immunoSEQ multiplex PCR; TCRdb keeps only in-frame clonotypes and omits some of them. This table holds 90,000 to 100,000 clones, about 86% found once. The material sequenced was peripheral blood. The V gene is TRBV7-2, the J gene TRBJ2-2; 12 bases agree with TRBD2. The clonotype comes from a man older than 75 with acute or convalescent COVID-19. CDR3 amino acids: CASSSTSGRPNTGELFF. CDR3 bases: TGTGCCAGCAGCTCGACTAGCGGGAGACCTAACACCGGGGAGCTGTTTTTT.